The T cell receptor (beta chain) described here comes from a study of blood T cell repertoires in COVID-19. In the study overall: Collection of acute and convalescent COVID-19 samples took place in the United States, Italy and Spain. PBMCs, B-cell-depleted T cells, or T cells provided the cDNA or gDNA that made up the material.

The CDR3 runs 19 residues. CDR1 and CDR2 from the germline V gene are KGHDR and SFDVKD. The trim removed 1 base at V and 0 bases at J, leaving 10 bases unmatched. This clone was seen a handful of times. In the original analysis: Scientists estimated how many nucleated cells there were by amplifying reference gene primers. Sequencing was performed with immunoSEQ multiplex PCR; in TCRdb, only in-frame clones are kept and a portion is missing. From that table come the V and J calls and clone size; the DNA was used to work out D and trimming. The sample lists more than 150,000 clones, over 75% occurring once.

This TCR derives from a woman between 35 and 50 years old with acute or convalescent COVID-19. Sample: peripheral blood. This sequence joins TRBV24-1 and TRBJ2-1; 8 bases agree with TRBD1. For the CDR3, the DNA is TGTGCCACCAGTGATTTACGGACAGGGAGACGAAGCTCCTACAATGAGCAGTTCTTC. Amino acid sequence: CATSDLRTGRRSSYNEQFF.